Given below is one T cell receptor beta chain in context. The library targeted TCRbeta and was prepared with unique molecular identifiers. TCRdb reanalysed the PCR reads using MiXCR and keeps one entry per CDR3 protein. The sample shows almost 400,000 distinct CDR3 sequences, roughly 20% of them seen only once. Trimming at V came to 2 bases and at J to 5 bases, leaving 15 bases not matched to a gene. Germline CDR1 SGHRS, CDR2 YFSETQ. The CDR3 runs 18 residues. The data derive from a study of T-cell reconstitution after alpha-beta-depleted transplantation in children. The chain is built from TRBV5-1 and TRBJ2-3; 9 nucleotides align to TRBD2. This material consisted of PBMCs from the stem cell graft donor, taken from the stem cell graft. This receptor was taken from a human donor who donated a stem cell graft to a child with acute myeloid leukemia. CDR3 DNA sequence: TGCGCCAGCAGCTTTACGGCGGGAGGGCCGGTCTATGGAGATACGCAGTATTTT. Translated: CASSFTAGGPVYGDTQYF.